Shown below are 2 T cell receptor beta chains from a single sample sequenced in a study of identical twins. MiXCR was run by TCRdb on the 5' RACE reads, yielding one entry per CDR3 protein. The data show approximately 260,000 distinct CDR3 sequences, 11% to 15% seen once. Input material: memory (CD45RO+) T cells sorted from blood. These receptors were collected from a woman aged 18-35 years in good health.

The sample holds a few counts of this clonotype. V and J are TRBV12-3 or TRBV12-4 and TRBJ2-3; 7 bases fit TRBD1. This CDR3 region has 14 residues. Trimming cost V 6 bases and J 2 bases; bases outside gene matches: 5. CDR3 loop: CASRRGRYTDTQYF. Written as DNA, the CDR3 is TGTGCCAGCAGGAGGGGGCGATACACAGATACGCAGTATTTT.

The chain carries TRBV6-1 and TRBJ2-1; 7 nucleotides agree with TRBD2. V shed 6 bases, J shed 2 bases, and the junction held 1 base outside the gene matches. There are 13 residues in the CDR3. Germline CDR1 is MNHNS and CDR2 is SASEGT. As DNA, the CDR3 is TGTGCCAGCAGAGGGAGGGCCTACAATGAGCAGTTCTTC. Its translation is CASRGRAYNEQFF.